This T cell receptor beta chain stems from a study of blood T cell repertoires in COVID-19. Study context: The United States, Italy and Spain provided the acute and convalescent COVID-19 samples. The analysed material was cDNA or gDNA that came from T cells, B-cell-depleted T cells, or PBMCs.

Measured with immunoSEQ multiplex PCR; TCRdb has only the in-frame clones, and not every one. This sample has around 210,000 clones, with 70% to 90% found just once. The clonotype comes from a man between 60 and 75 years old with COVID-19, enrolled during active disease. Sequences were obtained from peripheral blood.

CDR3 loop: CASSSILVNYGYTF. The CDR3 DNA reads as TGTGCCAGCAGTTCCATTTTAGTAAACTATGGCTACACCTTC. This chain joins TRBV28 and TRBJ1-2; D is ambiguous. The V end was cut by 4 bases, the J end by 2 bases, with 11 bases between. Per germline, CDR1 MDHEN and CDR2 SYDVKM. The CDR3 runs to 14 residues.